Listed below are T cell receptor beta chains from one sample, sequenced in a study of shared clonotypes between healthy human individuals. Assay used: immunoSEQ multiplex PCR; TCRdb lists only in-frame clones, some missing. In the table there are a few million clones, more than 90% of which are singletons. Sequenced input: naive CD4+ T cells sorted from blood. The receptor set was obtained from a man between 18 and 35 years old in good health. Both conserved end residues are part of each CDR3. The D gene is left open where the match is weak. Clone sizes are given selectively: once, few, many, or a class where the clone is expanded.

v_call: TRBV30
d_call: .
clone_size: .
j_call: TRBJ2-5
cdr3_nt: TGTGCCTGGAGTATGGACCAAGAGACCCAGTACTTC
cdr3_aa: CAWSMDQETQYF

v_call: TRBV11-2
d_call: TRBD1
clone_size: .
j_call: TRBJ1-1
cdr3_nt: TGTGCCAGCAGCCGGGACGACAGGGGTTGGACTGAAGCTTTCTTT
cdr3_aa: CASSRDDRGWTEAFF

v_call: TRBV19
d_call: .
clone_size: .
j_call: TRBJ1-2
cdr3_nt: TGTGCCAGTACAGGCCTGGCTGACTATGGCTACACCTTC
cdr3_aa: CASTGLADYGYTF

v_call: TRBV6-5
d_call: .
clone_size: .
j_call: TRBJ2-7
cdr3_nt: TGTGCCAGCAACCTCTTGCCCGGGAACTCCTACGAGCAGTACTTC
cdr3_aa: CASNLLPGNSYEQYF

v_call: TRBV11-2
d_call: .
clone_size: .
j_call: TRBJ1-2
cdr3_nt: TGTGCCAGCAGCCCAGGACTTAACTATGGCTACACCTTC
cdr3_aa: CASSPGLNYGYTF

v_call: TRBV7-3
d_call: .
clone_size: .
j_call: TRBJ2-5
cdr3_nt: TGTGCCAGCAGCTCACGAGGAGGGGCCCCCTTTGAGACCCAGTACTTC
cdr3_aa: CASSSRGGAPFETQYF

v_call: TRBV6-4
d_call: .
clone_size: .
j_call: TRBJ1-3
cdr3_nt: TGTGCCCCCACATTCGCCAACACCATATATTTT
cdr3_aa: CAPTFANTIYF

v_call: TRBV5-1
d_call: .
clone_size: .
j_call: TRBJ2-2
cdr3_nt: TGCGCCAGCAGACCCGTCGGGGCCACCGGGGAGCTGTTTTTT
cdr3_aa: CASRPVGATGELFF

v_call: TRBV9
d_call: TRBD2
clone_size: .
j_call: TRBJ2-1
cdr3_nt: TGTGCCAGCAGCCCTCCCTGGGGGGGAGAGAAGCAGTTCTTC
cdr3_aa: CASSPPWGGEKQFF

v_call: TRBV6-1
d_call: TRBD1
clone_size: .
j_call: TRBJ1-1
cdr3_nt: TGTGCCAGCAGGGACAGGGGTTCCCCTGAAGCTTTCTTT
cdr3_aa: CASRDRGSPEAFF

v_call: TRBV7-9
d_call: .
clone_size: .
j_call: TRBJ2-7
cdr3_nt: TGTGCCAGCTGTAAAAATCCCGGGTACGAGCAGTACTTC
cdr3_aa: CASCKNPGYEQYF

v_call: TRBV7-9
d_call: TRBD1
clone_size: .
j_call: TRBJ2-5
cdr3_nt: TGTGCCAGCAGCAGGACAGGGGCTACTTACCAAGAGACCCAGTACTTC
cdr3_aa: CASSRTGATYQETQYF

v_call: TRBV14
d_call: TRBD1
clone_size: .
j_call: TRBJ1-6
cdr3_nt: TGTGCCAGCAGCCAAACGGGGACAGCTTCACCCCTCCACTTT
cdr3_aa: CASSQTGTASPLHF

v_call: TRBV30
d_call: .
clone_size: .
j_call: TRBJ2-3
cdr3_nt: TGTGCCTGGAGTGTCAGGGGGGTTCTGCCAGATACGCAGTATTTT
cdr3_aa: CAWSVRGVLPDTQYF

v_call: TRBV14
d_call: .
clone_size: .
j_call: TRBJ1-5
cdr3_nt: TGTGCCAGCAGCCAGCAGCCGCGGGCGGGCAATCAGCCCCAGCATTTT
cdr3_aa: CASSQQPRAGNQPQHF

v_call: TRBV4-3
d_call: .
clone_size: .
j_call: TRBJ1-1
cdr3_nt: TGCGCCAGCAGCCTGTTAAGCGGGCTGCGCCCCACTGAAGCTTTCTTT
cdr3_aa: CASSLLSGLRPTEAFF

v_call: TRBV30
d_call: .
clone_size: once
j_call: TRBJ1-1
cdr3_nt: TGTGCCTGGACCGGCAGGGCGACGAACACTGAAGCTTTCTTT
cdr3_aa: CAWTGRATNTEAFF

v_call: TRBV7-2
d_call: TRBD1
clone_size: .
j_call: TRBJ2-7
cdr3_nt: TGTGCCAGCAGCACTCGGACAGGGCAAATCGAGCAGTACTTC
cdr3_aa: CASSTRTGQIEQYF

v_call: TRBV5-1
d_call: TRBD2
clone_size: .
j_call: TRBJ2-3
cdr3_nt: TGCGCCAGCAGGGGGACTAGCGGGGACAGCACAGATACGCAGTATTTT
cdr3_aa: CASRGTSGDSTDTQYF